These T cell receptor beta chains were read from a single sample in a study of blood T cell repertoires in COVID-19. Sequencing used immunoSEQ multiplex PCR; TCRdb keeps in-frame clones, though not all of them. Of about 280,000 clones listed, approximately 90% are singletons. The sequenced sample consisted of PBMCs or T cells enriched from blood (not recorded which). All receptors come from a man in his forties who had been exposed to COVID-19. CDR3s include the opening cysteine and the closing phenylalanine or tryptophan. Fields, in order: J gene, D gene, clone size, V gene, CDR3 protein, CDR3 DNA. A D gene is named only where the DNA matches it firmly. A row's size may be missing; if present it is once, few, many or a size class.

>TRBJ1-6|-|-|TRBV11-2
CASSWAGFGSNNSPLHF
TGTGCCAGCAGCTGGGCAGGGTTCGGGAGTAATAATTCACCCCTCCACTTT
>TRBJ1-1|TRBD1|-|TRBV9
CASSTTGTGSSPEAFF
TGTGCCAGCAGCACTACCGGGACAGGGTCTTCTCCTGAAGCTTTCTTT
>TRBJ1-2|-|-|TRBV27
CASSSDTGGYTF
TGTGCCAGCAGTTCCGACACTGGCGGCTACACCTTC
>TRBJ2-1|-|-|TRBV6-5
CASTDDRSEQFF
TGTGCCAGCACCGACGATAGGAGTGAGCAGTTCTTC
>TRBJ2-2|-|-|TRBV11-2
CASSRADNLAGELFF
TGTGCCAGCAGCCGTGCCGACAACCTGGCCGGGGAGCTGTTTTTT
>TRBJ2-7|TRBD1|-|TRBV18
CASSTRTGAYEQYF
TGTGCCAGCTCAACCCGAACAGGGGCCTACGAGCAGTACTTC
>TRBJ2-1|TRBD2|once|TRBV18
CASSPGTRDEQFF
TGTGCCAGCTCACCCGGGACTAGAGATGAGCAGTTCTTC
>TRBJ2-1|TRBD2|once|TRBV24-1
CATSDLQKAGGPNEQFF
TGTGCCACCAGTGATTTGCAGAAGGCGGGAGGACCCAATGAGCAGTTCTTC
>TRBJ2-2|-|-|TRBV19
CASRSGHMNTGELFF
TGTGCCAGTAGAAGCGGCCATATGAACACCGGGGAGCTGTTTTTT
>TRBJ1-3|-|-|TRBV6-5
CASSRPGRGNTIYF
TGTGCCAGCAGTAGGCCAGGGAGGGGAAACACCATATATTTT
>TRBJ1-4|-|-|TRBV19
CASSIQGWEKLFF
TGTGCCAGTAGCATACAGGGTTGGGAAAAACTGTTTTTT
>TRBJ2-1|-|-|TRBV28
CASRIPGLRQNEQFF
TGTGCCAGCAGAATCCCGGGACTTAGACAAAATGAGCAGTTCTTC
>TRBJ2-7|-|-|TRBV5-4
CASSLLAGNHEQYF
TGTGCCAGCAGCTTGTTGGCGGGGAACCACGAGCAGTACTTC
>TRBJ2-1|TRBD2|-|TRBV5-1
CASSLPGTSEDEQFF
TGCGCCAGCAGCTTGCCTGGGACTAGCGAGGATGAGCAGTTCTTC
>TRBJ2-7|TRBD2|-|TRBV9
CASSSSGKTTYEQYF
TGTGCCAGCAGCTCTAGCGGGAAAACTACCTACGAGCAGTACTTC
>TRBJ2-3|-|-|TRBV7-9
CASTFNPQGGDTQYF
TGTGCCAGCACCTTCAACCCGCAGGGAGGAGATACGCAGTATTTT
>TRBJ1-3|TRBD1|-|TRBV6-6
CASSSGTVSGNTIYF
TGTGCCAGCAGCTCCGGGACAGTCTCTGGAAACACCATATATTTT
>TRBJ2-1|-|-|TRBV6-5
CATSDSSYNEQFF
TGTGCCACCTCGGACAGCTCCTACAATGAGCAGTTCTTC
>TRBJ1-1|TRBD1|-|TRBV6-5
CASSYGTGGWTEAFF
TGTGCCAGCAGTTACGGGACAGGGGGCTGGACTGAAGCTTTCTTT
>TRBJ2-1|-|-|TRBV28
CASSGQYPSYNEQFF
TGTGCCAGCAGTGGACAGTATCCGTCCTACAATGAGCAGTTCTTC
>TRBJ2-5|TRBD2|-|TRBV11-2
CASSPSLAVQETQYF
TGTGCCAGCAGCCCATCCCTAGCGGTCCAAGAGACCCAGTACTTC
>TRBJ2-1|TRBD2|-|TRBV5-1
CASSLGGGAGAYNEQFF
TGCGCCAGCAGCTTGGGGGGTGGAGCGGGAGCCTACAATGAGCAGTTCTTC
>TRBJ2-3|TRBD2|-|TRBV6-5
CASTDGRLALDTQYF
TGTGCCAGCACCGACGGGAGACTAGCGTTAGATACGCAGTATTTT
>TRBJ1-3|TRBD1|-|TRBV10-3
CAISPGTGINTIYF
TGTGCCATCAGTCCCGGGACAGGGATAAACACCATATATTTT
>TRBJ1-5|-|-|TRBV6-5
CASSYDRNQPQHF
TGTGCCAGCAGTTACGACAGGAATCAGCCCCAGCATTTT
>TRBJ2-1|-|once|TRBV30
CAWSVQAGLEQFF
TGTGCCTGGAGTGTACAGGCCGGGCTTGAGCAGTTCTTC
>TRBJ1-5|-|-|TRBV4-1
CASSQETDSPTHF
TGCGCCAGCAGCCAAGAGACAGATAGCCCAACACATTTT
>TRBJ2-1|-|-|TRBV14
CASSQESGHFRNEQFF
TGTGCCAGCAGCCAAGAGTCGGGTCACTTTCGCAATGAGCAGTTCTTC
>TRBJ2-7|-|-|TRBV30
CAWSVGRGGYEQYF
TGTGCCTGGAGTGTAGGGCGGGGTGGATACGAGCAGTACTTC
>TRBJ2-1|TRBD2|-|TRBV13
CASSLRGAGLNNEQFF
TGTGCCAGCAGCCTCCGAGGAGCGGGACTTAACAATGAGCAGTTCTTC
>TRBJ1-2|-|-|TRBV29-1
CSVRPVGVNYGYTF
TGCAGCGTACGCCCCGTCGGGGTGAATTATGGCTACACCTTC
>TRBJ2-7|-|-|TRBV2
CASSPGPTYEQYF
TGTGCCAGCTCGCCCGGTCCCACCTACGAGCAGTACTTC
>TRBJ1-2|TRBD1|-|TRBV30
CASYPGTGGDGYTF
TGTGCCTCTTATCCAGGGACAGGGGGCGATGGCTACACCTTC
>TRBJ1-1|-|-|TRBV7-9
CASRPGQYTEAFF
TGTGCCAGCAGACCGGGACAATATACTGAAGCTTTCTTT
>TRBJ1-6|-|-|TRBV4-1
CASSQETLGNSPLHF
TGCGCCAGCAGCCAAGAAACTCTTGGTAATTCACCCCTCCACTTT
>TRBJ1-6|-|-|TRBV6-5
CASSTRARGNSPLHF
TGTGCCAGCAGTACCCGAGCCAGGGGTAATTCACCCCTCCACTTT
>TRBJ2-1|TRBD2|-|TRBV9
CASSVADSGSDEQFF
TGTGCCAGCAGCGTAGCAGATAGCGGGAGCGATGAGCAGTTCTTC
>TRBJ1-1|-|-|TRBV10-3
CATGQADLQAFF
TGTGCCACCGGCCAAGCGGACTTACAAGCTTTCTTT
>TRBJ2-3|-|-|TRBV18
CASSPPRLAADTQYF
TGTGCCAGCTCACCACCTCGGCTAGCAGCAGATACGCAGTATTTT
>TRBJ2-1|TRBD1|-|TRBV27
CASRLTGAPSYNEQFF
TGTGCCAGCAGACTCACAGGGGCTCCCTCCTACAATGAGCAGTTCTTC
>TRBJ2-2|-|-|TRBV12-5
CASGFLTGSAGELFF
TGTGCTAGTGGTTTCTTAACGGGATCGGCCGGGGAGCTGTTTTTT
>TRBJ2-2|-|few|TRBV30
CASDSFGELFF
TGTGCCTCGGACTCTTTCGGGGAGCTGTTTTTT
>TRBJ1-1|TRBD1|-|TRBV2
CARQGAWNTEAFF
TGTGCCAGACAGGGGGCCTGGAACACTGAAGCTTTCTTT
>TRBJ2-2|TRBD2|-|TRBV6-5
CASSYSPGGDTGELFF
TGTGCCAGCAGTTACTCTCCGGGAGGGGACACCGGGGAGCTGTTTTTT
>TRBJ1-3|-|once|TRBV7-9
CASSKGFVYSIEKNTIYF
TGTGCCAGCAGCAAGGGGTTCGTCTATTCTATTGAAAAAAACACCATATATTTT
>TRBJ2-1|TRBD1|-|TRBV19
CASRKQGDGYNEQFF
TGTGCCAGTAGAAAACAGGGGGATGGCTACAATGAGCAGTTCTTC
>TRBJ2-2|-|-|TRBV2
CASRKQGPPGELFF
TGTGCCAGCAGGAAACAGGGTCCCCCCGGGGAGCTGTTTTTT
>TRBJ2-1|TRBD1|-|TRBV2
CARSDRASYNEQFF
TGTGCCAGATCGGACAGGGCCTCCTACAATGAGCAGTTCTTC
>TRBJ2-1|TRBD2|-|TRBV27
CASKISSGSRTHNEQFF
TGTGCCAGCAAAATCTCAAGCGGGAGTAGGACACACAATGAGCAGTTCTTC
>TRBJ1-1|-|-|TRBV15
CATSRTGRDTEAFF
TGTGCCACCAGCCGAACAGGGAGGGACACTGAAGCTTTCTTT
>TRBJ2-7|TRBD2|-|TRBV3-1/TRBV3-2
CASSQLGTSWAITYEQYF
TGTGCCAGCAGCCAACTCGGGACTAGCTGGGCCATTACCTACGAGCAGTACTTC
>TRBJ1-2|TRBD1|-|TRBV11-2
CASSPASGQGTYGYTF
TGTGCCAGCAGCCCAGCGTCCGGACAGGGCACTTATGGCTACACCTTC
>TRBJ2-5|-|-|TRBV11-2
CASSLEPGRETQYF
TGTGCCAGCAGCTTAGAGCCGGGAAGAGAGACCCAGTACTTC
>TRBJ2-1|TRBD2|-|TRBV9
CASSVGLADYNEQFF
TGTGCCAGCAGCGTAGGGCTAGCGGATTACAATGAGCAGTTCTTC
>TRBJ1-4|-|-|TRBV28
CASRRSGLQGEKLFF
TGTGCCAGCAGACGCTCAGGTCTCCAGGGTGAAAAACTGTTTTTT
>TRBJ1-4|-|-|TRBV7-2
CASSLGGGLNEKLFF
TGTGCCAGCAGCTTAGGGGGGGGCTTAAATGAAAAACTGTTTTTT